This is a list of T cell receptor beta chains from one sample in a study of cytomegalovirus exposure and HLA in healthy donors. Assay: immunoSEQ multiplex PCR; the TCRdb copy retains only in-frame clones and omits some. The sample shows 100,000 to 120,000 clones, around 77% of them seen only once. Sequenced sample: PBMCs. These receptors were obtained from a woman aged 30 to 39 in good health and CMV-seropositive. The CDR3 runs from the conserved cysteine through the conserved F or W. The order of the fields is J gene, clone size, V gene, D gene, CDR3 protein, CDR3 DNA. A D gene is named only where the DNA matches it firmly. Clone size is given for some rows only: seen once, a few or many times, or a class if the clone is expanded.

>TRBJ2-2|NA|TRBV5-1|NA
CASSLVVRGNTGELFF
TGCGCCAGCAGCTTGGTTGTCAGGGGGAACACCGGGGAGCTGTTTTTT
>TRBJ1-4|NA|TRBV4-1|TRBD1
CASSPPDRENEKLFF
TGCGCCAGCAGCCCCCCGGACAGGGAAAATGAAAAACTGTTTTTT
>TRBJ1-4|NA|TRBV25-1|TRBD1
CASSGPGGRTEKLFF
TGTGCCAGCAGTGGTCCAGGGGGGAGAACGGAAAAACTGTTTTTT
>TRBJ2-1|NA|TRBV19|TRBD1
CASSVNRDRANEQFF
TGTGCCAGTAGTGTAAACCGGGACAGGGCCAATGAGCAGTTCTTC
>TRBJ1-5|NA|TRBV19|NA
CASTAQSNQPQHF
TGTGCCAGTACGGCACAGAGCAATCAGCCCCAGCATTTT
>TRBJ2-7|NA|TRBV19|TRBD2
CASAPGTSFYEQYF
TGTGCCAGTGCCCCCGGGACTAGTTTTTACGAGCAGTACTTC
>TRBJ2-1|NA|TRBV30|NA
CAWNLGAGEQFF
TGTGCCTGGAACCTAGGGGCGGGAGAGCAGTTCTTC
>TRBJ1-2|NA|TRBV29-1|NA
CSVHGTQGLGGYTF
TGCAGCGTCCATGGAACCCAGGGGTTGGGTGGCTACACCTTC
>TRBJ2-5|NA|TRBV2|NA
CASSSSGVRETQYF
TGTGCCAGCAGCTCATCAGGGGTGCGGGAGACCCAGTACTTC
>TRBJ1-1|NA|TRBV30|NA
CAWSVQMNTEAFF
TGTGCCTGGAGTGTACAAATGAACACTGAAGCTTTCTTT
>TRBJ2-7|NA|TRBV21-1|NA
CARNIAVVLGEQYF
TGTGCCAGAAACATTGCGGTTGTTCTTGGCGAGCAGTACTTC
>TRBJ2-7|NA|TRBV2|NA
CFIKEEAAYEQYF
TGTTTCATCAAGGAGGAGGCGGCATACGAGCAGTACTTC
>TRBJ2-6|few|TRBV5-5|NA
CASSLGPLGANVLTF
TGTGCCAGCAGTCTGGGCCCTCTGGGGGCCAACGTCCTGACTTTC
>TRBJ1-5|NA|TRBV6-5|NA
CASSYSAVSNQPQHF
TGTGCCAGCAGTTACTCGGCGGTCAGTAATCAGCCCCAGCATTTT
>TRBJ2-1|NA|TRBV7-8|TRBD2
CASSGREGPYNEQFF
TGTGCCAGCAGCGGCCGGGAGGGCCCCTACAATGAGCAGTTCTTC
>TRBJ2-3|NA|TRBV7-6|TRBD1
CASSIRTGAGTQYF
TGTGCCAGCAGTATCAGGACAGGGGCGGGTACGCAGTATTTT
>TRBJ2-2|NA|TRBV27|TRBD1
CASSHVPPGQGRTGELFF
TGTGCCAGCAGTCACGTCCCCCCGGGACAGGGAAGGACCGGGGAGCTGTTTTTT
>TRBJ2-3|NA|TRBV9|NA
CASSGATGLLTDTQYF
TGTGCCAGCAGCGGGGCAACGGGACTCCTCACAGATACGCAGTATTTT
>TRBJ1-1|NA|TRBV20-1|NA
CSASRGEAFF
TGCAGTGCTAGCAGGGGTGAAGCTTTCTTT
>TRBJ2-7|NA|TRBV6-1|TRBD1
CASSKGALVNEQYF
TGTGCCAGCAGTAAGGGGGCTCTGGTAAACGAGCAGTACTTC